These 17 T cell receptor beta chains came from one sample sequenced in a study of T cell responses to AZD1222 COVID-19 vaccine. Here immunoSEQ multiplex PCR was the method, and the copy in TCRdb shows in-frame clones only, minus some. The sample shows 95,000 to 150,000 clones, 70% to 85% of them seen only once. The material sequenced was peripheral blood, taken on day 0 of AZD1222 vaccination. Receptor source: an adult in good health.

This chain uses TRBV19 with TRBJ1-2; a possible D gene is TRBD1 (5 bases). The CDR3 consists of 14 residues. V was cut by 10 bases and J by 4 bases, with 19 bases left in between. Germline-derived CDR1 and CDR2 are LNHDA and SQIVND (reference sequence). The CDR3 DNA follows: TGTGCCACCAGACCCAGACAGACTTTCTATGGCTACACCTTC. Encoded protein: CATRPRQTFYGYTF.

The table lists this clone with a count of one. The chain uses TRBV11-3 and TRBJ1-2, with a tentative D call TRBD1 (5 bases). Per germline, CDR1 SGHNT and CDR2 YENEEA. The CDR3 has 13 residues. V lost 1 base and J 7 bases, leaving 10 bases between the germline ends. The CDR3 DNA is TGTGCCAGCAGCTTAGGCAGGGACCCTGGCTACACCTTC. Encoded protein: CASSLGRDPGYTF. The full variable domain, in which reference TRBV11-3 and TRBJ1-2 provide the parts outside the CDR3, is EAGVVQSPRYKIIEKKQPVAFWCNPISGHNTLYWYLQNLGQGPELLIRYENEEAVDDSQLPKDRFSAERLKGVDSTLKIQPAELGDSAVYLCASSLGRDPGYTFGSGTRLTVV.

This chain links TRBV4-1 with TRBJ2-2, with D hard to call. This CDR3 region has 17 residues. The germline V gene encodes CDR1 MGHRA and CDR2 YSYEKL. Trimming took off 4 bases at V and 5 bases at J, with 20 bases between the two ends. The CDR3, as DNA: TGCGCCAGCAGCCTCCTCCCGGCCCCCGGATGGACCGGGGAGCTGTTTTTT. Amino acids: CASSLLPAPGWTGELFF.

The chain combines TRBV6-2 or TRBV6-3 with TRBJ2-6; 9 bases match TRBD1. The CDR3 spans 16 residues. The ends lost 6 bases at V and 6 bases at J; junction bases unmatched: 9. Germline V gene lookup returns CDR1 MNHEY and CDR2 SVGEGT. The CDR3 DNA reads as TGTGCCAGCAGCTGGGACAGGGCCCATGTGGCCAACGTCCTGACTTTC. Translated, it gives CASSWDRAHVANVLTF.

The chain recombines TRBV6-2 or TRBV6-3 with TRBJ1-3; D perhaps matches TRBD1 (5 bases). The CDR3 is made up of 13 amino acids. The V and J ends lost 7 bases and 3 bases respectively, with 10 bases between them. Looked up from germline, CDR1 is MNHEY and CDR2 is SVGEGT. CDR3 region: CASNPDNGNTIYF. CDR3 sequence (DNA): TGTGCCAGCAACCCGGACAATGGAAACACCATATATTTT.

The V gene is TRBV5-4, the J gene TRBJ2-2, with D possibly TRBD1 on 6 matching bases. Germline assignment: CDR1 SGHNT and CDR2 YYREEE (reference sequence). CDR3 length: 15 amino acids. V lost 0 bases and J lost 3, with 9 bases in between. The CDR3 DNA reads as TGTGCCAGCAGCTTGGCCACAGGGTACACCGGGGAGCTGTTTTTT. Encoded protein: CASSLATGYTGELFF.

The J gene is TRBJ2-3, the V gene TRBV5-1; D remains ambiguous. Trimming took 0 bases from V and 2 from J, leaving 16 bases between them. Germline CDR1 is SGHRS and CDR2 is YFSETQ. The CDR3 totals 17 residues. In DNA, the CDR3 is TGCGCCAGCAGCTTGGAGGCCCGTGGCCCTTCCACAGATACGCAGTATTTT. Its protein product is CASSLEARGPSTDTQYF. The full variable domain, completed using reference TRBV5-1 and TRBJ2-3, is KAGVTQTPRYLIKTRGQQVTLSCSPISGHRSVSWYQQTPGQGLQFLFEYFSETQRNKGNFPGRFSGRQFSNSRSEMNVSTLELGDSALYLCASSLEARGPSTDTQYFGPGTRLTVL.

The chain combines TRBV30 with TRBJ2-7; D unclear. Between the trimmed V and J ends, which lost 2 bases and 5 bases, there was a span of 19 bases. The CDR3 has 15 residues. Germline V gives CDR1 GTSNPN, CDR2 SVGIG (reference sequence). The CDR3 spells CAWSTPKFPSDEQYF. DNA of the CDR3: TGTGCCTGGAGTACCCCTAAGTTCCCTTCGGACGAGCAGTACTTC.

For the CDR3, the DNA is TGTGCCAGCACCCTTGGCTTGTCTGACTATGGCTACACCTTC. As protein: CASTLGLSDYGYTF. V is TRBV7-2 and J is TRBJ1-2; D is uncertain. V was shortened by 7 bases and J by 3 bases, with 15 bases between the two germline ends. The CDR3 loop spans 14 amino acids. Germline-derived CDR1 and CDR2 are SGHTA and FQGNSA. Full variable domain (missing parts from reference TRBV7-2 and TRBJ1-2): GAGVSQSPSNKVTEKGKDVELRCDPISGHTALYWYRQSLGQGLEFLIYFQGNSAPDKSGLPSDRFSAERTGGSVSTLTIQRTQQEDSAVYLCASTLGLSDYGYTFGSGTRLTVV.

The chain carries TRBV5-5 and TRBJ1-4; D unresolved. The germline CDR1 and CDR2 sequences are SGHKS and YYEKEE (reference sequence). The CDR3 has 15 residues. The germline V and J ends were trimmed by 0 bases and 7 bases, with 13 bases remaining between them. Written as DNA, the CDR3 is TGTGCCAGCAGCTTGGAGGGATTAAGCGGTGAAAAACTGTTTTTT. Translation gives CASSLEGLSGEKLFF.

The chain employs TRBV27 and TRBJ2-7, with 7 bases fitting TRBD1. J gave up 2 bases and V 3 bases, and 7 bases lay outside the gene matches. The CDR3 spans 15 residues. Germline CDR1 and CDR2: MNHEY and SMNVEV (reference sequence). Written as DNA, the CDR3 is TGTGCCAGCAGTTTGAACGGGGACAGCACCTACGAGCAGTACTTC. It encodes CASSLNGDSTYEQYF.

In its sample, this clone was seen once. The chain couples TRBV24-1 to TRBJ1-1; possibly TRBD1 for D (5 bases). Germline V gives CDR1 KGHDR, CDR2 SFDVKD. This CDR3 contains 13 residues. V dropped 7 bases and J dropped 4 bases, with 12 bases sitting between them. DNA of the CDR3: TGTGCCACCAGGACCAGGGTTGGCACTGAAGCTTTCTTT. It codes for CATRTRVGTEAFF.

This clone was counted a single time. This rearrangement joins TRBV24-1 to TRBJ1-2; a possible D gene is TRBD1 (5 bases). Germline values: CDR1 KGHDR, CDR2 SFDVKD. The ends were cut back, 5 bases at V and 2 bases at J, with 11 bases in the middle. The CDR3 consists of 14 residues. The CDR3 DNA reads as TGTGCCACCAGTGGGACGGGGGGGAACTATGGCTACACCTTC. Translating gives CATSGTGGNYGYTF.

J is TRBJ2-6 and V is TRBV9, with D possibly called TRBD1 or TRBD2 (6 bases each). The CDR3 runs 14 residues. Germline CDR1 reads SGDLS; CDR2 reads YYNGEE. Trimming took off 8 bases at V and 4 bases at J, with 13 bases between the two ends. The CDR3 sequence is CASTRGDGANVLTF. The CDR3 coding sequence is TGTGCCAGTACGAGGGGGGACGGGGCCAACGTCCTGACTTTC.

The V call is TRBV28, the J call TRBJ2-7; 10 nucleotides align to TRBD1. J was trimmed by 2 bases and V by 2 bases; bases with no gene match: 3. Germline CDR1 reads MDHEN; CDR2 reads SYDVKM. The CDR3 is 15 amino acids. The DNA of the CDR3 is TGTGCCAGCAGTTTAGGGGGACAGGGGACCTACGAGCAGTACTTC. Translating gives CASSLGGQGTYEQYF.

This chain uses TRBV2 with TRBJ2-7, with 8 bases fitting TRBD1. J was trimmed by 3 bases and V by 8 bases; bases with no gene match: 6. The CDR3 contains 13 residues. Germline V gene sequence: CDR1 SNHLY, CDR2 FYNNEI. This chain's CDR3 is CASFDRGGYEQYF. The DNA for the CDR3 is TGTGCCAGCTTTGACAGGGGCGGCTACGAGCAGTACTTC.

In its sample, this clone was seen many times. The rearrangement joins TRBV6-1 to TRBJ2-3, with 10 bases lining up with TRBD2. The CDR3 is 16 amino acids. Trimming at V came to 1 base and at J to 4 bases, leaving 5 bases not matched to a gene. Germline V gene sequence: CDR1 MNHNS, CDR2 SASEGT. The CDR3 bases are TGTGCCAGCAGTGAAGGGAGCGGGGGGGCGGCAGATACGCAGTATTTT. Translating gives CASSEGSGGAADTQYF.